This T cell receptor beta chain was obtained from a study of PD-1 blockade in classical Hodgkin lymphoma. The CDR3 consists of 13 residues. J was trimmed by 6 bases and V by 6 bases; bases with no gene match: 6. Per germline, CDR1 MNHNS and CDR2 SASEGT. The time point is: newly diagnosed, previously untreated cHL patient sample. Negative selection with magnetic separation was used to purify CD4+ T cells from thawed PBMCs. Generated by immunoSEQ multiplex PCR, the TCRdb table keeps only in-frame clones and is missing some. This table has 20,000 to 25,000 clones, roughly 87% appearing once. This sequence was found in a human donor with classical Hodgkin lymphoma. The V gene is TRBV6-1, the J gene TRBJ1-2; 8 bases are shared with TRBD1. The sequencing input was CD4+ T cells from blood. The CDR3 is CASRATGQDGYTF. CDR3 nucleotide sequence: TGTGCCAGCAGAGCCACGGGACAGGATGGCTACACCTTC.